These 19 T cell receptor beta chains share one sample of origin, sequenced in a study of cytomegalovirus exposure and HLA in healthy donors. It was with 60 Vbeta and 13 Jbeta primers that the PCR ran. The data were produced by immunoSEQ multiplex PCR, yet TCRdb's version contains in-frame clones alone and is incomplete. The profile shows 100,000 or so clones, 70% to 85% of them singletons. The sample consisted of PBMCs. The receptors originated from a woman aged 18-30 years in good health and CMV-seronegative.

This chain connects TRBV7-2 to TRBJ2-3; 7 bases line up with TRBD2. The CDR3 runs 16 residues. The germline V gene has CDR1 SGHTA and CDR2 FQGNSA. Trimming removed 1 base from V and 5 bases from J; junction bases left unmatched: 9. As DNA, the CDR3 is TGTGCCAGCAGCTTAGGTTTGCGGGAGAGGCAAGATACGCAGTATTTT. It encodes CASSLGLRERQDTQYF.

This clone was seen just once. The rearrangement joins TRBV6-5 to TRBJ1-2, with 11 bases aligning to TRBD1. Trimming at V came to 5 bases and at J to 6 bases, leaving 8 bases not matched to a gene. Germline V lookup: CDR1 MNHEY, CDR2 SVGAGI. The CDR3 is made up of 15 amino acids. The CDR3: CASSGPGQGENGYTF. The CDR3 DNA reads TGTGCCAGCAGTGGGCCGGGACAGGGGGAAAATGGCTACACCTTC.

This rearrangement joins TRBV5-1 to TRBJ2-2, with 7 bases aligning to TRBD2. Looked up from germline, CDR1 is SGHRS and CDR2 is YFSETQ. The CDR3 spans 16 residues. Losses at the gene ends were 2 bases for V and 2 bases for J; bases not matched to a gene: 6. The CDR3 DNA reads TGCGCCAGCAGCTTCCCTAGCGGCGTTAACACCGGGGAGCTGTTTTTT. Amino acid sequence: CASSFPSGVNTGELFF.

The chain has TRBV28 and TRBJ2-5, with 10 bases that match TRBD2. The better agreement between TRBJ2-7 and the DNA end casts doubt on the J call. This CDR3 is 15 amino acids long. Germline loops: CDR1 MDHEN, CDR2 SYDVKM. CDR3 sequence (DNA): TGTGCCAGCAGTTACCCCCAGCGGGAGGGGGGCGAGCAGTACTTC. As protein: CASSYPQREGGEQYF.

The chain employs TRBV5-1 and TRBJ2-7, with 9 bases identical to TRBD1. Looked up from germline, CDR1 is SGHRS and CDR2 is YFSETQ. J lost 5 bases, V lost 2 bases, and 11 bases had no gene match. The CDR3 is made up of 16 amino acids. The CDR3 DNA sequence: TGCGCCAGCAGCTTACCTTCATCCGGGACAGGGAACGAGCAGTACTTC. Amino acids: CASSLPSSGTGNEQYF.

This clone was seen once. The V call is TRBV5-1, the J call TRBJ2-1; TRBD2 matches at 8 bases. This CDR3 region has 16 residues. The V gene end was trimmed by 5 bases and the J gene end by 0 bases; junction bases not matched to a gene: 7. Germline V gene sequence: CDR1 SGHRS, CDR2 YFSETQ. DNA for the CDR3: TGCGCCAGCAGACCTACTAGCGGATACTCCTACAATGAGCAGTTCTTC. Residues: CASRPTSGYSYNEQFF. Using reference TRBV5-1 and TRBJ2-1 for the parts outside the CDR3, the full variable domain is KAGVTQTPRYLIKTRGQQVTLSCSPISGHRSVSWYQQTPGQGLQFLFEYFSETQRNKGNFPGRFSGRQFSNSRSEMNVSTLELGDSALYLCASRPTSGYSYNEQFFGPGTRLTVL.

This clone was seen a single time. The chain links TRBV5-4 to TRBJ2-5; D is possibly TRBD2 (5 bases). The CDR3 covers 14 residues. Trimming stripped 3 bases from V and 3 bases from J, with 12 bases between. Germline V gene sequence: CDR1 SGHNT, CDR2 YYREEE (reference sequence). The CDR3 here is CASSSPTGKETQYF. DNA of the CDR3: TGTGCCAGCAGCTCTCCAACGGGAAAAGAGACCCAGTACTTC.

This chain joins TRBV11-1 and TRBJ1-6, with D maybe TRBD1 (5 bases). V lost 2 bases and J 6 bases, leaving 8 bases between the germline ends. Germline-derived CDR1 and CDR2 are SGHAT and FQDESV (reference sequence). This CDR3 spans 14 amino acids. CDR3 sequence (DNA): TGTGCCAGCAGCTTACAGGGTGTTAATTCACCCCTCCACTTT. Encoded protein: CASSLQGVNSPLHF.

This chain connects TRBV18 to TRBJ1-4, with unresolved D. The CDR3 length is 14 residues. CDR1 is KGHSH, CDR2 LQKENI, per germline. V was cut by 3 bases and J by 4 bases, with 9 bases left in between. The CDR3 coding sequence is TGTGCCAGCTCACCGAGGCACCTTAATGAAAAACTGTTTTTT. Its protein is CASSPRHLNEKLFF.

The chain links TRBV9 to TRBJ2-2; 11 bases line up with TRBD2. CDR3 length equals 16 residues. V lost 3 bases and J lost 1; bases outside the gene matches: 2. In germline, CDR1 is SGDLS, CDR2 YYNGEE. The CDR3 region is CASSGGLAENTGELFF. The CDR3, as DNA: TGTGCCAGCAGCGGGGGACTAGCGGAGAACACCGGGGAGCTGTTTTTT.

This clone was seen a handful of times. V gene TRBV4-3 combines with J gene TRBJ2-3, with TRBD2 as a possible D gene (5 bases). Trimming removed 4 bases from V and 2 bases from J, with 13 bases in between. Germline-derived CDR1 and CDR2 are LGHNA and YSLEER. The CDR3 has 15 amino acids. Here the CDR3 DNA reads TGCGCCAGCAGCCGATCACTAGGCTCCACAGATACGCAGTATTTT. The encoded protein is CASSRSLGSTDTQYF.

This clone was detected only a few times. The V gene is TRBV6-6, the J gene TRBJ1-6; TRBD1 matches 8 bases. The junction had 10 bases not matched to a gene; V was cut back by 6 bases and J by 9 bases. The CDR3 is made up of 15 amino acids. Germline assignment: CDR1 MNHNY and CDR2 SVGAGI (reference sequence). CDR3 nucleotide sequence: TGTGCCAGCAGCATCACCGTACAGGGGGGTTCACCCCTCCACTTT. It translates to CASSITVQGGSPLHF.

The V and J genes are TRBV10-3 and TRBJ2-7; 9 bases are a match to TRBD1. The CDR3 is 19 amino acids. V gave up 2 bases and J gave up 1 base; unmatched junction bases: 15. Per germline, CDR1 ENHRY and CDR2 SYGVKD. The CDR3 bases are TGTGCCATCAGTGAGGCCGGGACAGGGATAGGTTCCGATTCCTACGAGCAGTACTTC. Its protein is CAISEAGTGIGSDSYEQYF.

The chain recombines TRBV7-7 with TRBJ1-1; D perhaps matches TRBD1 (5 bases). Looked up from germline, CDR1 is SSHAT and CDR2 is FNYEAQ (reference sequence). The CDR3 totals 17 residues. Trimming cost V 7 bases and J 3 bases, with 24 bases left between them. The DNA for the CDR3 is TGTGCCAGCACCGCTGGGGGGGGGTCTCTAGAACACACTGAAGCTTTCTTT. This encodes CASTAGGGSLEHTEAFF. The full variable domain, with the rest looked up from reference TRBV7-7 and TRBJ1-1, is GAGVSQSPRYKVTKRGQDVTLRCDPISSHATLYWYQQALGQGPEFLTYFNYEAQPDKSGLPSDRFSAERPEGSISTLTIQRTEQRDSAMYRCASTAGGGSLEHTEAFFGQGTRLTVV.

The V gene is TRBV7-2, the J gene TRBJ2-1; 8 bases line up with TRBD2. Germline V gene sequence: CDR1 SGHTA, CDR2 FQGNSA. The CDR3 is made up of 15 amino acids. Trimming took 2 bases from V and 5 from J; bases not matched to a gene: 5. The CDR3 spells CASSLWTSPNNEQFF. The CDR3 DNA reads TGTGCCAGCAGCTTATGGACTAGCCCTAACAATGAGCAGTTCTTC. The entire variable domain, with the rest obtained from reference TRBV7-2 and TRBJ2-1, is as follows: GAGVSQSPSNKVTEKGKDVELRCDPISGHTALYWYRQSLGQGLEFLIYFQGNSAPDKSGLPSDRFSAERTGGSVSTLTIQRTQQEDSAVYLCASSLWTSPNNEQFFGPGTRLTVL.

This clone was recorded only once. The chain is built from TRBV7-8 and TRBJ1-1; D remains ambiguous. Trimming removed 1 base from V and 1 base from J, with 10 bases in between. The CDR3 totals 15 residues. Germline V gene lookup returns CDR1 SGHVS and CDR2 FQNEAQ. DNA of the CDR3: TGTGCCAGCAGCTTAGGGCGAGGGCGGAACACTGAAGCTTTCTTT. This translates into CASSLGRGRNTEAFF.

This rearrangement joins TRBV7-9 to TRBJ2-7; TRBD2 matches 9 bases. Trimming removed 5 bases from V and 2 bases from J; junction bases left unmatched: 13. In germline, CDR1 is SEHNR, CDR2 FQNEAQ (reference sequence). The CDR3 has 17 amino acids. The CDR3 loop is CASSIYLPSGTTYEQYF. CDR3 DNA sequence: TGTGCCAGCAGCATATACTTGCCTAGCGGGACAACCTACGAGCAGTACTTC.

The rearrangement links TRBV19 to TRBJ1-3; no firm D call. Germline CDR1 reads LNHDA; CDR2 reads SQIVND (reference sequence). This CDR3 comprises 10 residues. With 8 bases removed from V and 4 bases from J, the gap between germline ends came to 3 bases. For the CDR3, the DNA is TGTGCCAGTGAGGGAAACACCATATATTTT. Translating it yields CASEGNTIYF.

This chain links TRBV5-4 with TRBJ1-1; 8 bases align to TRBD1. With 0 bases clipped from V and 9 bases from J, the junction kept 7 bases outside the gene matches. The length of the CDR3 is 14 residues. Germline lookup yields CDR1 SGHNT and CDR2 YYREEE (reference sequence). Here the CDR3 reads CASSLAGQGVQAFF. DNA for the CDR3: TGTGCCAGCAGCTTGGCCGGACAGGGAGTACAAGCTTTCTTT.